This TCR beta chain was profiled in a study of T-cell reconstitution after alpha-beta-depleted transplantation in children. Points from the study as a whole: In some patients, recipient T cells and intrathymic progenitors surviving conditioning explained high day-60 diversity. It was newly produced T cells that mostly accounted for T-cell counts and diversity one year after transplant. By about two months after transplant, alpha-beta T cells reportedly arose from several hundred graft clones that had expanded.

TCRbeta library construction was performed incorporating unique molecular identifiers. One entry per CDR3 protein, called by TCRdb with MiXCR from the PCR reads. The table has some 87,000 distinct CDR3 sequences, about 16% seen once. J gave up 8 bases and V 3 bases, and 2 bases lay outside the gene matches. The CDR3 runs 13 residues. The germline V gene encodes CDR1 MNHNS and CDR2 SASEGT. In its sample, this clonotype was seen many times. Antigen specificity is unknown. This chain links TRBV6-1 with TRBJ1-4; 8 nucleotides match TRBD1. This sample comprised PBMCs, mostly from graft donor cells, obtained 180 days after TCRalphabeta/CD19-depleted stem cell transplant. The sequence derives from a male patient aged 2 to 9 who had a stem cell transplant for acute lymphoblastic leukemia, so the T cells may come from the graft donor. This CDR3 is CASSDGQGEKLFF. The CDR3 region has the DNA TGTGCCAGCAGTGACGGACAGGGCGAAAAACTGTTTTTT.